Reported below is one T cell receptor (beta chain). Its antigen is unknown. V dropped 3 bases and J dropped 4 bases, with 9 bases sitting between them. Germline CDR1 reads SGHTA; CDR2 reads FQGNSA. There are 13 residues in the CDR3. This entry belongs to a study of OX40 agonist ivuxolimab in advanced cancers. Study-wide results and limits: Clonal expansion among partial responders at 0.1-3.0 mg/kg ranked near the lowest. Among T cells, CD8+ cells averaged more expanded clones than CD4+ cells.

Systemic immunosuppression or autoimmune disease history was grounds to exclude patients. This table comes from immunoSEQ multiplex PCR, and its TCRdb copy is limited to in-frame clones, with some not included. Seen here are over 45,000 clones, about 83% observed once, and the top ten hold roughly 3.3%. This TCR was sampled from an adult with an advanced solid tumor such as melanoma, head and neck, liver or kidney cancer. Sequenced material: CD4+ or CD8+ T cells sorted from blood, taken in a trial of the OX40 agonist ivuxolimab. The V and J genes are TRBV7-2 and TRBJ1-2; no reliable D call. The CDR3 here is CASSLEKVYGYTF. The CDR3 DNA sequence: TGTGCCAGCAGCTTGGAAAAGGTCTATGGCTACACCTTC.